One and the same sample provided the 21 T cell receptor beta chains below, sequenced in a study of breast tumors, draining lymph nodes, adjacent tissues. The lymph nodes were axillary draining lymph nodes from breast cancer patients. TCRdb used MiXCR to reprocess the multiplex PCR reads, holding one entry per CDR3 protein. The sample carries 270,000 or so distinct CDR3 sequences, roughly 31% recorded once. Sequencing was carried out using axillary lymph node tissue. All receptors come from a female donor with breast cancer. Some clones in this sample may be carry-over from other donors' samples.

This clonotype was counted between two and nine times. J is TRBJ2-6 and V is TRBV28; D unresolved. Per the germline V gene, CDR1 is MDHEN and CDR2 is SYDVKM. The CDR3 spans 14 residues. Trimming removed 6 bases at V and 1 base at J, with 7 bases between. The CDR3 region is CASSSVSGANVLTF. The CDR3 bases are TGTGCCAGCAGCTCCGTGTCTGGGGCCAACGTCCTGACTTTC.

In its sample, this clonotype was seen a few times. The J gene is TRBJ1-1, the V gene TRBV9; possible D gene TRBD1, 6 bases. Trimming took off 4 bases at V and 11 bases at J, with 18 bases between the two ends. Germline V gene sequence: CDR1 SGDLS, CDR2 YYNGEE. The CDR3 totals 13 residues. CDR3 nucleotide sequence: TGTGCCAGCAGCCCCAGGGGTGGGTTTGGCGCTTTCTTT. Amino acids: CASSPRGGFGAFF. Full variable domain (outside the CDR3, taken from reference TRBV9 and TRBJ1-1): DSGVTQTPKHLITATGQRVTLRCSPRSGDLSVYWYQQSLDQGLQFLIQYYNGEERAKGNILERFSAQQFPDLHSELNLSSLELGDSALYFCASSPRGGFGAFFGQGTRLTVV.

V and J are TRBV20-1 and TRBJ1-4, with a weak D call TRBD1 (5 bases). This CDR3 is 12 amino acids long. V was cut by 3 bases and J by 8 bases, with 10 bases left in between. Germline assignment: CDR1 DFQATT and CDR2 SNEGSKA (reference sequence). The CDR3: CSASGGTEKLFF. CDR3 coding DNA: TGCAGTGCTAGCGGGGGGACGGAAAAACTGTTTTTT.

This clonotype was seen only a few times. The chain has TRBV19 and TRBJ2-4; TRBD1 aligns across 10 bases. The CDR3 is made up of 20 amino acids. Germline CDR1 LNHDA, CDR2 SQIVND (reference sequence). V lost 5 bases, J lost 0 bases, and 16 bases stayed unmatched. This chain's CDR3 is CASSVDSGQGTGKAKNIQYF. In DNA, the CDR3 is TGTGCCAGTAGTGTCGATTCGGGACAGGGGACGGGGAAAGCCAAAAACATTCAGTACTTC.

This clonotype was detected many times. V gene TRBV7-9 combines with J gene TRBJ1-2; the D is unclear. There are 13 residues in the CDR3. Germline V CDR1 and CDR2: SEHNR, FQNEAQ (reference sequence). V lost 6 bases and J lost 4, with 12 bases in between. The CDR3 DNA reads TGTGCCAGCAGGGACCGTGACTTCTATGGCTACACCTTC. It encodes CASRDRDFYGYTF. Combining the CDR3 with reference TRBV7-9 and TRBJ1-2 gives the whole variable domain DTGVSQNPRHKITKRGQNVTFRCDPISEHNRLYWYRQTLGQGPEFLTYFQNEAQLEKSRLLSDRFSAERPKGSFSTLEIQRTEQGDSAMYLCASRDRDFYGYTFGSGTRLTVV.

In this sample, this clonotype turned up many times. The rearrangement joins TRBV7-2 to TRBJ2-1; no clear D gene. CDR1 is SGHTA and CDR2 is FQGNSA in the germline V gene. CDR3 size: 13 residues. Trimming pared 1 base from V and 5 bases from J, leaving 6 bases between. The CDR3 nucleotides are TGTGCCAGCAGCTTAGGGCCCGACAATGAGCAGTTCTTC. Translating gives CASSLGPDNEQFF.

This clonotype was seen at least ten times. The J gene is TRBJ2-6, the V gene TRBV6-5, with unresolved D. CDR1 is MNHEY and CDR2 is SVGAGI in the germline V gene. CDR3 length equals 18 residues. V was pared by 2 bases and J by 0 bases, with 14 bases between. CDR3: CASSYASLSFSGANVLTF. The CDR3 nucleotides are TGTGCCAGCAGTTACGCCAGTCTCTCTTTCTCTGGGGCCAACGTCCTGACTTTC.

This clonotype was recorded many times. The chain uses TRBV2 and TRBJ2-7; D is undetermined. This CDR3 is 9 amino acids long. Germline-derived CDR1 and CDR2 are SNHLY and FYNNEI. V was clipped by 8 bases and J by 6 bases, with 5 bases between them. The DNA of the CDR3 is TGTGCCAGCGCGCCCGAGCAGTACTTC. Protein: CASAPEQYF.

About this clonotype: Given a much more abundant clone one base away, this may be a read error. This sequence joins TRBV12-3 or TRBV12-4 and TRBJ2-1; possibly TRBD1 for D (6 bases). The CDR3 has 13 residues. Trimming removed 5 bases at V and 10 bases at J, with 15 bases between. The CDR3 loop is CASSIKQGYEQFF. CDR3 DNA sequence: TGTGCCAGCAGTATCAAACAGGGATACGAGCAGTTCTTC.

CDR3 sequence: CASSEGQASYEQYF. For the CDR3, the DNA is TGTGCCAGCAGTGAGGGACAGGCATCCTACGAGCAGTACTTC. This sequence joins TRBV25-1 and TRBJ2-7; 8 bases agree with TRBD1. V trimming: 3 bases; J trimming: 1 base; junction bases outside the gene matches: 2. Germline V lookup: CDR1 MGHDK, CDR2 SYGVNS. The CDR3 has 14 amino acids.

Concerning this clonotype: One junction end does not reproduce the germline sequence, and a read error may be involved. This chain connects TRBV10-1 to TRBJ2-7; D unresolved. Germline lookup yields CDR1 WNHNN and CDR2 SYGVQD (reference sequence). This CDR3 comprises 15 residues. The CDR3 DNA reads TGTGCCAGCAGGTTAGGGCCCTCGCGACCCTACGAGCAGTACTTC. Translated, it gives CASRLGPSRPYEQYF.

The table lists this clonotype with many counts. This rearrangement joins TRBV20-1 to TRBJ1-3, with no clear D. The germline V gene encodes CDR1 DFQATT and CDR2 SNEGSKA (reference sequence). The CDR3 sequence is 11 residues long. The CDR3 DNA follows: TGCAGCGCGACTCAACGTGGCACCATATATTTT. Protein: CSATQRGTIYF.

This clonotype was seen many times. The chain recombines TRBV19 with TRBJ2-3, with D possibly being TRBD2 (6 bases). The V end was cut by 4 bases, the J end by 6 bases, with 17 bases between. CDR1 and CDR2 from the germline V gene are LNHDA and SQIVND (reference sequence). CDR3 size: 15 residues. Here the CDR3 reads CASSNGAGNVDTQYF. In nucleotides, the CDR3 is TGTGCCAGTAGTAACGGTGCGGGAAATGTGGATACGCAGTATTTT.

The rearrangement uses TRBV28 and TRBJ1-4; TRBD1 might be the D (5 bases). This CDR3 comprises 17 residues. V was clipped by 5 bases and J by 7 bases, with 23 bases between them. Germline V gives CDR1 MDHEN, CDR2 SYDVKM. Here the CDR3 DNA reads TGTGCCAGCAGTCTCACCCGACGTGGGAGGGGCGTTGAAAAACTGTTTTTT. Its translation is CASSLTRRGRGVEKLFF.

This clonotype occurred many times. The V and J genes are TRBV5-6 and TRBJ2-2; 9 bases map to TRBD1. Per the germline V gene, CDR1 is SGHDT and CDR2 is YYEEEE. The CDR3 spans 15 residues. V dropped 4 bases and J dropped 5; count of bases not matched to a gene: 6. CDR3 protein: CASSAGQGMTGELFF. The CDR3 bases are TGTGCCAGCAGCGCGGGACAGGGAATGACCGGGGAGCTGTTTTTT.

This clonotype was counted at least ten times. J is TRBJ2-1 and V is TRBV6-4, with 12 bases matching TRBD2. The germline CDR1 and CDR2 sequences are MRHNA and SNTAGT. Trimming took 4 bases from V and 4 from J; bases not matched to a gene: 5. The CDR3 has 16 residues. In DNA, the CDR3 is TGTGCCAGCAGTGCCCGGACTAGCGGGGCATACAATGAGCAGTTCTTC. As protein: CASSARTSGAYNEQFF.

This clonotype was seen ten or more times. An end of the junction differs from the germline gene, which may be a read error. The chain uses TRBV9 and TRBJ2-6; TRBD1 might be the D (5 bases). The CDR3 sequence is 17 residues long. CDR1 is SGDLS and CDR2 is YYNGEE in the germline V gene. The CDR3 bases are TGTGCCAGCAGCGTAGGACTTCGTGGGGCTGGGGCCACCGTCCTGACTTTC. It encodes CASSVGLRGAGATVLTF.

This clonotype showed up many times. The CDR3 bases are TGTGCCAGCAGTGATGTCCAGGGACTTGGTGGCTACACCTTC. It codes for CASSDVQGLGGYTF. This chain joins TRBV6-1 and TRBJ1-2; D perhaps matches TRBD1 (5 bases). Trimming removed 3 bases from V and 7 bases from J, with 15 bases in between. Germline assignment: CDR1 MNHNS and CDR2 SASEGT. The CDR3 runs to 14 residues.

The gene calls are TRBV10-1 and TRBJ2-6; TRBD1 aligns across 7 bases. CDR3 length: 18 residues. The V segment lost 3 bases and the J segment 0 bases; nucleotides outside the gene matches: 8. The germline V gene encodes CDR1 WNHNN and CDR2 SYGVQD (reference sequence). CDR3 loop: CASSDRRTGYSGANVLTF. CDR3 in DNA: TGCGCCAGCAGTGACCGTCGGACAGGTTACTCTGGGGCCAACGTCCTGACTTTC.

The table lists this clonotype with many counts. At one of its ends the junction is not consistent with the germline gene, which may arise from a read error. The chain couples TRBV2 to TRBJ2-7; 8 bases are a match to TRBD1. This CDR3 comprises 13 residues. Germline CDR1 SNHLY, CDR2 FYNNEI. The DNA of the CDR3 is TGTGCCAGCAGTGAAGCTCCTACAGGGGGAACGGGCTTC. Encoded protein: CASSEAPTGGTGF. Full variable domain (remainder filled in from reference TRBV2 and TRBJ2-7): EPEVTQTPSHQVTQMGQEVILRCVPISNHLYFYWYRQILGQKVEFLVSFYNNEISEKSEIFDDQFSVERPDGSNFTLKIRSTKLEDSAMYFCASSEAPTGGTGFGPGTRLTVT.

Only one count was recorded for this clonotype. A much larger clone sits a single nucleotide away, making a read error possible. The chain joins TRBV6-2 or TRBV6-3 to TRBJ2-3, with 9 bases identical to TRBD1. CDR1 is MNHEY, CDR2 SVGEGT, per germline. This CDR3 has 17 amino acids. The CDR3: CVSSYGLGQGPLDTQYF. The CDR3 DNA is TGTGTCAGCAGTTACGGATTGGGACAGGGCCCCCTGGATACGCAGTATTTT.